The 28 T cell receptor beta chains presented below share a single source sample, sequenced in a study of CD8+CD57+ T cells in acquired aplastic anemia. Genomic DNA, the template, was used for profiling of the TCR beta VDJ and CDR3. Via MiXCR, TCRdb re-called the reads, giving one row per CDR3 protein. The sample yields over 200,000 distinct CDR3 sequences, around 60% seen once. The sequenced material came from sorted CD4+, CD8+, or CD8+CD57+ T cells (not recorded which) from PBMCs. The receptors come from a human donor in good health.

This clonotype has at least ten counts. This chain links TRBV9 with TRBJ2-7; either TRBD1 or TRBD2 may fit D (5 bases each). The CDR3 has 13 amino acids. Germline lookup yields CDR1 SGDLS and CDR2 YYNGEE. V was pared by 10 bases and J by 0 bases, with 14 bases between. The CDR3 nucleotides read TGTGCCTCTGGGGACCGCAGCTCCTACGAGCAGTACTTC. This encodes CASGDRSSYEQYF.

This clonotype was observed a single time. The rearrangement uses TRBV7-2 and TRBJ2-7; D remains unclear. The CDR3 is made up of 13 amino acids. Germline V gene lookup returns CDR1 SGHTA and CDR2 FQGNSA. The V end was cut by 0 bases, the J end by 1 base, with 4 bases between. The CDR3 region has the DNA TGTGCCAGCAGCTTAGCACAGTCCTACGAGCAGTACTTC. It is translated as CASSLAQSYEQYF.

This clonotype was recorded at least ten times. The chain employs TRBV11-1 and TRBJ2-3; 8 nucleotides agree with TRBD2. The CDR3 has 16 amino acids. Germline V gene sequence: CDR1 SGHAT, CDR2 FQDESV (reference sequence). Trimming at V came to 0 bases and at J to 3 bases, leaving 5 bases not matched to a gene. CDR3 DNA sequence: TGTGCCAGCAGCTTAGCGCGGGGGGCTCGGACAGATACGCAGTATTTT. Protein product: CASSLARGARTDTQYF.

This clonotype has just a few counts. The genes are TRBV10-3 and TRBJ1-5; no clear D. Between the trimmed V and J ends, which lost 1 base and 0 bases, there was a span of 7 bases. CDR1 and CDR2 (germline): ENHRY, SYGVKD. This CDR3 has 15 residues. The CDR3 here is CAISEWQISNQPQHF. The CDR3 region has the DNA TGTGCCATCAGTGAGTGGCAAATTAGCAATCAGCCCCAGCATTTT.

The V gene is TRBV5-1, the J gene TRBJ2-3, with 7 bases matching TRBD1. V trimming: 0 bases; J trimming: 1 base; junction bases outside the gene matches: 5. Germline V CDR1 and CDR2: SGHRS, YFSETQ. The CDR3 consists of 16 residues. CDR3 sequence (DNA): TGCGCCAGCAGCTTGGCCACAGGGGCGGGCACAGATACGCAGTATTTT. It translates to CASSLATGAGTDTQYF.

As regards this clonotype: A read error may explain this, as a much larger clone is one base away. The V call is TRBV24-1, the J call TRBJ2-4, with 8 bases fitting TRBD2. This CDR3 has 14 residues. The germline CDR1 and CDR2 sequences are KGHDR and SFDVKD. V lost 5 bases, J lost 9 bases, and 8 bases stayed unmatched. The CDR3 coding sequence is TGTGCCACCAGTGGGGACGGGGGGGGAGGCATTCAGTACTTC. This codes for CATSGDGGGGIQYF.

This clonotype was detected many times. CDR3: CAISEFRSSGANVLTF. DNA for the CDR3: TGTGCCATCAGTGAGTTTAGAAGTTCTGGGGCCAACGTCCTGACTTTC. The J gene is TRBJ2-6, the V gene TRBV10-3; no reliable D call. The ends were cut back, 1 base at V and 1 base at J, with 8 bases in the middle. CDR1 ENHRY and CDR2 SYGVKD come from the germline V gene. The CDR3 extends over 16 amino acids.

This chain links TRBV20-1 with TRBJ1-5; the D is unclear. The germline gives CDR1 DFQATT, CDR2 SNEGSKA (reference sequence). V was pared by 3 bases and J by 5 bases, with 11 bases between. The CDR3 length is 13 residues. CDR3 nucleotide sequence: TGCAGTGCTAGTGAGGGTTCTGATCAGCCCCAGCATTTT. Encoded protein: CSASEGSDQPQHF.

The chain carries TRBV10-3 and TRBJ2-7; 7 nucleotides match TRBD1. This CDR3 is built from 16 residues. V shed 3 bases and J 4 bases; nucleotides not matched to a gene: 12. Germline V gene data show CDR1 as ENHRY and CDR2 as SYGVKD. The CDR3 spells CAISEGATTGLYEQYF. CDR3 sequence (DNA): TGTGCCATCAGTGAAGGGGCAACGACAGGGTTATACGAGCAGTACTTC.

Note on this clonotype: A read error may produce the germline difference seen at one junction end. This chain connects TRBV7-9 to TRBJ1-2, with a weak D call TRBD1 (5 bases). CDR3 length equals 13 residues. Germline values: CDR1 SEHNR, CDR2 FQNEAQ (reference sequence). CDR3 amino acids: CASSSMDTDGYTF. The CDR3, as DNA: TGCGCCAGCAGCTCAATGGACACTGATGGCTACACCTTC.

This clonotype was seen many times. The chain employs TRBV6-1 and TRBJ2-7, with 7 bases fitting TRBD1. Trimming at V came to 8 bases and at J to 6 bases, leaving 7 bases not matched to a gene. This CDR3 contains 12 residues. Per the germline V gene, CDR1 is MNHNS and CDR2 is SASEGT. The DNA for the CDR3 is TGTGCCAGCCGGAGGCCAGGGGGCGAGCAGTACTTC. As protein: CASRRPGGEQYF.

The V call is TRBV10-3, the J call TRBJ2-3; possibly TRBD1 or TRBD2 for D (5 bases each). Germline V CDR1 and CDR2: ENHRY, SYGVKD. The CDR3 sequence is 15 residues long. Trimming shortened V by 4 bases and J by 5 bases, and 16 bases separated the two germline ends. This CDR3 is CAISGRPGTGDTQYF. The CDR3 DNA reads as TGTGCCATCAGTGGACGCCCGGGGACCGGAGATACGCAGTATTTT.

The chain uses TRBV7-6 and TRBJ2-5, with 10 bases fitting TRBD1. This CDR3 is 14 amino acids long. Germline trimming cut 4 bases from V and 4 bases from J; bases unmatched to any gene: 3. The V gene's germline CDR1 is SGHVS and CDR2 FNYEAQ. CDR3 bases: TGTGCCAGCAGCTACCGGGACAGGGGAGAGACCCAGTACTTC. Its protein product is CASSYRDRGETQYF.

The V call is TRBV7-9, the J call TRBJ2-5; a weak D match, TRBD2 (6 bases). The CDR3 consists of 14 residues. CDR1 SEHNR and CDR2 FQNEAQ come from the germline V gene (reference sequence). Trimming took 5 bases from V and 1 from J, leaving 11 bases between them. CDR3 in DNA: TGTGCCAGCAGCCCGGCGGGGATCCAAGAGACCCAGTACTTC. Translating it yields CASSPAGIQETQYF.

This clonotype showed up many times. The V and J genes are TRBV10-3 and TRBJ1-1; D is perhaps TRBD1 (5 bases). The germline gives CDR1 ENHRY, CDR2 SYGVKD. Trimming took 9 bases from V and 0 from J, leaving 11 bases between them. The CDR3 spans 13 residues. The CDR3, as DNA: TGTGCCATGGGGGAGGGAATGAACACTGAAGCTTTCTTT. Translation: CAMGEGMNTEAFF.

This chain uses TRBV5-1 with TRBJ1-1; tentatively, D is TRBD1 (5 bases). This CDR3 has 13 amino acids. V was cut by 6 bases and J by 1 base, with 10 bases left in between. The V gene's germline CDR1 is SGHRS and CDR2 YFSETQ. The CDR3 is CASTQDTNTEAFF. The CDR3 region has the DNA TGCGCCAGCACCCAGGACACGAACACTGAAGCTTTCTTT. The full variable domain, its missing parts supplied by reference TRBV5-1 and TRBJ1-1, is KAGVTQTPRYLIKTRGQQVTLSCSPISGHRSVSWYQQTPGQGLQFLFEYFSETQRNKGNFPGRFSGRQFSNSRSEMNVSTLELGDSALYLCASTQDTNTEAFFGQGTRLTVV.

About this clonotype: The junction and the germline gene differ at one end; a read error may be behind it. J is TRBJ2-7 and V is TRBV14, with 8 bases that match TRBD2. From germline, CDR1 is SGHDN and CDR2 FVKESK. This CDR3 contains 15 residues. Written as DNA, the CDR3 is TGCGCCAGCAGCCAGTACCCGGGGGGGACCTACGAGCAGTACTTC. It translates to CASSQYPGGTYEQYF.

The chain's CDR3 is CASSLVAGNEQFF. CDR3 nucleotides: TGTGCCAGCAGCTTAGTCGCGGGCAATGAGCAGTTCTTC. The chain joins TRBV7-2 to TRBJ2-1; tentative D call: TRBD2 (5 bases). V was trimmed by 1 base and J by 6 bases, leaving 7 bases between them. CDR1 is SGHTA, CDR2 FQGNSA, per germline. The CDR3 extends over 13 amino acids.

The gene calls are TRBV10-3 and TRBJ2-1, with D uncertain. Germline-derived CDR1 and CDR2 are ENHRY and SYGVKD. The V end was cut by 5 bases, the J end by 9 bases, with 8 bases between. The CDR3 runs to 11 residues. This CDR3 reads CAISQVGEQFF. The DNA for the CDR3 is TGTGCCATCAGTCAGGTCGGTGAGCAGTTCTTC.

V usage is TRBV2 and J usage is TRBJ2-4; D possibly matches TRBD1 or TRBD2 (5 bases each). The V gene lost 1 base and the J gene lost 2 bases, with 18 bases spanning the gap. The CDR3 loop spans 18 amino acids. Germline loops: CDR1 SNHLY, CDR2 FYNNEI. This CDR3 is CASSEDMPPGGSKNIQYF. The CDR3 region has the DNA TGTGCCAGCAGTGAAGACATGCCCCCTGGGGGTTCCAAAAACATTCAGTACTTC.

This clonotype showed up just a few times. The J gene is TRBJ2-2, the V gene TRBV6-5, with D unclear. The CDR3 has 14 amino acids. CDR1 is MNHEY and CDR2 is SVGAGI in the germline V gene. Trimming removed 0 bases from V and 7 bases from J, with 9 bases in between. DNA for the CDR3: TGTGCCAGCAGTTACTCGGCAGCTAGCGGGGAGCTGTTTTTT. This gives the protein CASSYSAASGELFF.

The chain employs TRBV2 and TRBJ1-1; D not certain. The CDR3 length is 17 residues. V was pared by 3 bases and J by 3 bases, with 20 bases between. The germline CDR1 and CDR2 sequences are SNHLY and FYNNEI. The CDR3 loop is CASSDIQGLEWDTEAFF. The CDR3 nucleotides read TGTGCCAGCAGTGACATCCAAGGATTGGAGTGGGACACTGAAGCTTTCTTT.

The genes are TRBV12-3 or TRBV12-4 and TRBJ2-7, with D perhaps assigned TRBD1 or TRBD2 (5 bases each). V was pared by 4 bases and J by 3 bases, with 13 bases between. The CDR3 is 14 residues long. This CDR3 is CASSYSGRNYEQYF. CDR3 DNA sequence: TGTGCCAGCAGTTACTCGGGACGGAACTACGAGCAGTACTTC.

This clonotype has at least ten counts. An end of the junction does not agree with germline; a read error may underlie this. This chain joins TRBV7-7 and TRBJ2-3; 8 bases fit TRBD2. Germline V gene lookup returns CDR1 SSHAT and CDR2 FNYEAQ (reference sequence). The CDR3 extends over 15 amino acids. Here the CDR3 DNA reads TGTGCTAGCAGCCAAACTAGCGGAGGAGCAGATACGCAGTATTTT. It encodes CASSQTSGGADTQYF.

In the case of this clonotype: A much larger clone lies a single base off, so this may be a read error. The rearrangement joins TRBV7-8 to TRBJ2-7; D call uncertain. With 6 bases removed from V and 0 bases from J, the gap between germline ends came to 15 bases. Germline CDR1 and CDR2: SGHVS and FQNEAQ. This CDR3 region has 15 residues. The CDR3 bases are TGTGCCAGCAGTTTATACACTGGCGGCTCCTACGAGCAGTACTTC. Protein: CASSLYTGGSYEQYF.

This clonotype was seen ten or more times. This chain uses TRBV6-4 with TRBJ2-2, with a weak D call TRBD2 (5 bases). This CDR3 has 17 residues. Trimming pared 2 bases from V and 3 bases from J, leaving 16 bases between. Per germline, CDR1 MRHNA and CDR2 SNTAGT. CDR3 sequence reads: CASSDTLRGGDTGELFF. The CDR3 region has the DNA TGTGCCAGCAGTGACACGCTCCGGGGTGGGGACACCGGGGAGCTGTTTTTT.

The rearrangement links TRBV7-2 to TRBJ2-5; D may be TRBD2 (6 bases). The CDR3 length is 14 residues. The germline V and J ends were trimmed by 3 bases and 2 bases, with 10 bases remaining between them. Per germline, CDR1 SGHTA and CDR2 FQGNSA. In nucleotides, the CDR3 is TGTGCCAGCAGCTTCTCCGGGACTCAAGAGACCCAGTACTTC. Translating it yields CASSFSGTQETQYF.

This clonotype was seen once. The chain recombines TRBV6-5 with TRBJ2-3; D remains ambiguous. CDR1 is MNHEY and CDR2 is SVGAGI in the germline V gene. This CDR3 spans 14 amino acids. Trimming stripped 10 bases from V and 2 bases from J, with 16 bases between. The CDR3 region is CANSVRTPTDTQYF. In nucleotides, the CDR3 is TGTGCCAACTCCGTGCGGACCCCCACAGATACGCAGTATTTT.